Presented here are 14 T cell receptor beta chains from one specimen sequenced in a study of tissue T cells after allogeneic stem cell transplantation. Indicated time point: mouse harvest day 7 after allogeneic transplant. The graft held 10^6 splenic CD5+ T cells and 10^7 T-cell-depleted bone marrow cells. Profiling relied on immunoSEQ multiplex PCR, and the TCRdb table lists in-frame clones only, not all of them. The sample lists approximately 6,200 clones; around 47% were seen once. Material: skin. The receptors shown here come from a female BALB/c mouse given C57BL/6 T cells with graft-versus-host disease after an allogeneic hematopoietic cell transplant.

In regard to this clone: Gene names and germline match the mouse. The read ends 1 residue early relative to the CDR3; the germline J gene fills the gap. The chain combines TRBV23 with TRBJ2-2; TRBD2, the table's D call, lacks a check against the DNA. There are 17 residues in the CDR3. Germline CDR1 KGHTA, CDR2 FQNQQP. The CDR3 loop is CSSSQWVGGAGTGQLYF. The sequenced part of the CDR3 DNA is TGCTCCAGCAGTCAATGGGTGGGGGGCGCTGGCACCGGGCAGCTCTAC.

Concerning this clone itself: The genes are named according to mouse. The CDR3 end falls 1 residue outside the read, so it is completed with the germline J gene. J is TRBJ2-3 and V is TRBV26; unclear D gene. CDR1 is KGHPV, CDR2 FQNQEV, per germline (reference sequence). CDR3 size: 14 residues. V was clipped by 4 bases and J by 0 bases, with 8 bases between them. CDR3 DNA, as far as it was read: TGTGCCAGCAGTCGCCCTAAAAGTGCAGAAACGCTGTAT. Its translation: CASSRPKSAETLY. Given in full, the CDR3 is CASSRPKSAETLYF.

In its sample, this clone was seen a few times. Gene labels here are mouse ones. Read sequence stops 1 residue before the CDR3 end, and the germline J gene provides the missing end. This sequence joins TRBV26 and TRBJ1-4; the D gene is possibly TRBD1 (6 bases). The CDR3 is 14 amino acids. With 4 bases removed from V and 3 bases from J, the gap between germline ends came to 9 bases. Germline V CDR1 and CDR2: KGHPV, FQNQEV (reference sequence). This CDR3 is CASSPGTTNERLFF. The sequenced CDR3 bases are TGTGCCAGCAGTCCGGGGACAACCAACGAAAGATTATTT. The full variable domain, rest sourced from reference TRBV26 and TRBJ1-4, is NSKVIQTPRYLVKGQGQKAKMRCIPEKGHPVVFWYQQNKNNEFKFLINFQNQEVLQQIDMTEKRFSAECPSNSPCSLEIQSSEAGDSALYLCASSPGTTNERLFFGHGTKLSVL.

As for this clone: These gene names are mouse names. The read is 1 residue too short to cover the CDR3 end, so that end is filled in from the germline J gene. The chain has TRBV1 and TRBJ2-7; the match to TRBD2 covers 13 bases. Germline V gene data show CDR1 as NSQYPW and CDR2 as LRSPGD (reference sequence). The J segment lost 4 bases and the V segment lost 4 bases, leaving 1 base of the junction unmatched. CDR3 size: 14 residues. The CDR3 bases that were read are TGCACCTGCAGTGGGGGACTGGGGGGGTATGAACAGTAC. It yields the protein CTCSGGLGGYEQY. The complete CDR3 reads CTCSGGLGGYEQYF.

The sample holds a few counts of this clone. Any gene name here is a mouse gene name. The observed sequence ends 1 residue before the CDR3 terminus, with the missing tail filled in from the germline J gene. The V gene is TRBV23, the J gene TRBJ2-3; TRBD2, as called in the table, went unchecked against the DNA. The CDR3 consists of 15 residues. Germline CDR1 KGHTA, CDR2 FQNQQP. CDR3 in amino acids: CSSSRTGGSAETLYF. The DNA read from the CDR3 is TGCTCCAGCAGCCGGACTGGGGGTAGTGCAGAAACGCTGTAT.

This clone came up once. Gene and germline names: mouse. The read gets to within 1 residue of the CDR3 end, and the germline J gene fills in the rest. The genes are TRBV12-2 and TRBJ1-1, with 9 positions matching TRBD1. Per the germline V gene, CDR1 is SGHLS and CDR2 is HYDKME. There are 13 residues in the CDR3. V lost 2 bases, J lost 6 bases, and 3 bases stayed unmatched. The CDR3 spells CASSHTGGPEVFF. Partial CDR3 DNA: TGTGCCAGCTCTCACACAGGGGGCCCAGAAGTCTTC.

A note on this clone: The gene names given are mouse names. The read is 1 residue too short to cover the CDR3 end, so that end is filled in from the germline J gene. V is TRBV26 and J is TRBJ2-7; maybe TRBD1 (6 bases). The CDR3 covers 12 residues. Trimming removed 5 bases at V and 4 bases at J, with 9 bases between. Per germline, CDR1 KGHPV and CDR2 FQNQEV (reference sequence). CDR3 region: CASSYRAYEQYF. The covered CDR3 bases are TGTGCCAGCAGTTACAGGGCTTATGAACAGTAC.

In regard to this clone: Genes and germline come from the mouse. The DNA ends 1 residue before the CDR3 does, and the rest of the CDR3 is filled in from the germline J gene. The chain carries TRBV2 and TRBJ2-4; the D gene is possibly TRBD2 (6 bases). CDR3 size: 15 residues. The germline gives CDR1 LGHNA, CDR2 YSYQKL. Trimming removed 2 bases from V and 0 bases from J, with 9 bases in between. The CDR3 sequence is CASSQPGTSQNTLYF. CDR3 DNA, as far as it was read: TGTGCCAGCAGCCAACCTGGGACTAGTCAAAACACCTTGTAC.

Points on this clone: Each gene name is a mouse one. Read coverage stops 1 residue before the CDR3 terminus; the germline J gene supplies the remainder. This chain links TRBV3 with TRBJ2-7; 11 bases map to TRBD1. The CDR3 runs to 14 residues. After removal of 3 bases from V and 4 bases from J, the junction contained 2 bases not matched to a gene. Germline V gene sequence: CDR1 SNHLY, CDR2 FYNGKV (reference sequence). The chain's CDR3 is CASSLGTGGYEQYF. Partial CDR3 DNA: TGTGCCAGCAGCTTGGGGACAGGGGGGTATGAACAGTAC.

Comments on this clone: The gene names here belong to mouse. The CDR3 end falls 1 residue outside the read, so it is completed with the germline J gene. V usage is TRBV26 and J usage is TRBJ1-6; D unresolved. TRBJ1-6 is filed as an ORF, its function uncertain. The germline V and J ends were trimmed by 2 bases and 0 bases, with 2 bases remaining between them. This CDR3 is built from 14 residues. Germline CDR1 reads KGHPV; CDR2 reads FQNQEV (reference sequence). The CDR3 protein is CASSLGSYNSPLYF. The sequenced part of the CDR3 DNA is TGTGCCAGCAGTCTGGGTTCCTATAATTCGCCCCTCTAC.

Comment on this clone: Mouse gene names apply. The sequenced fragment ends 1 residue before the CDR3 boundary, so the rest is inferred from the germline J gene. This chain joins TRBV26 and TRBJ1-2; D call uncertain. CDR1 and CDR2 (germline): KGHPV, FQNQEV (reference sequence). CDR3 size: 15 residues. Trimming removed 4 bases from V and 0 bases from J, with 12 bases in between. Incomplete CDR3 DNA: TGTGCCAGCAGTCCTCGGGGAGGTGCAAACTCCGACTACACC. Protein sequence: CASSPRGGANSDYT. The entire CDR3 protein is CASSPRGGANSDYTF.

To note about this clone: Mouse gene names and germline throughout. The CDR3 is cut off 1 residue early in the read; its end comes from the germline J gene. The genes are TRBV26 and TRBJ2-7; 10 bases fit TRBD2. Germline V gene sequence: CDR1 KGHPV, CDR2 FQNQEV (reference sequence). The CDR3 contains 14 residues. With 6 bases clipped from V and 7 bases from J, the junction kept 9 bases outside the gene matches. The CDR3 DNA, read in part, is TGTGCCAGCAGCCTTCTGGGGGGGCGCGGGGAACAGTAC. This encodes CASSLLGGRGEQY. The complete CDR3 sequence is CASSLLGGRGEQYF.

With regard to this clone: Gene names are mouse gene names. The read ends 1 residue early relative to the CDR3; the germline J gene fills the gap. The chain links TRBV20 to TRBJ2-7; 11 bases are a match to TRBD2. This CDR3 spans 13 amino acids. The germline CDR1 and CDR2 sequences are GFQATS and STVNSAI. The J segment lost 7 bases and the V segment lost 3 bases, leaving 5 bases of the junction unmatched. Incomplete CDR3 DNA: TGTGGTGCTAGCGACTGGGGGGGGGAAGAACAGTAC. Translation gives CGASDWGGEEQY. In full, the CDR3 reads CGASDWGGEEQYF.

This clone qualifies as medium-sized. Gene labels here are mouse ones. Sequencing ends 1 residue short of the CDR3 end; the germline J gene provides the rest. The V gene is TRBV4, the J gene TRBJ1-6, with TRBD1 matching 8 bases. TRBJ1-6 is reported as an ORF; its role is uncertain. The V segment lost 4 bases and the J segment 6 bases; nucleotides outside the gene matches: 2. Germline assignment: CDR1 LGHDT and CDR2 YNNKQL (reference sequence). The CDR3 is 14 residues long. CDR3 bases read: TGTGCCAGCAGCTGGACAGGGTTTAATTCGCCCCTCTAC. This encodes CASSWTGFNSPLY. The whole CDR3 protein is CASSWTGFNSPLYF.